This T cell receptor beta chain is drawn from a study of beta chain features in type 1 diabetes. This clone was detected once. Expressed TCRB transcripts were sequenced after all isolated RNA was converted to cDNA. Only in-frame clones appear in the TCRdb table, and some are missing; sequencing was by immunoSEQ multiplex PCR. This table has around 40,000 clones, over 50% appearing once. The CDR3 totals 17 residues. CDR1 is GTSNPN and CDR2 is SVGIG in the germline V gene (reference sequence). The sequence was collected from a woman in her late teens or twenties in good health. The sequenced material came from Tregs from blood. The V gene is TRBV30, the J gene TRBJ2-5; D is perhaps TRBD2 (6 bases). The tail of the sequence fits TRBJ2-7 better, so the J call may be wrong. As DNA, the CDR3 is TGTGCCTGGAGTGTACGATTGGCGGGACTCATTTCCTACGAGCAGTACTTC. Residues: CAWSVRLAGLISYEQYF.